Sequencing of this T cell receptor (beta chain) was carried out in a study of T cells in narcolepsy. The CDR3 is 13 amino acids. The V end lost 9 bases, the J end lost 3 bases, and 12 bases lay between the germline ends. From germline, CDR1 is LNHDA and CDR2 SQIVND (reference sequence). TCRdb's table, derived via immunoSEQ multiplex PCR, lists solely in-frame clones and lacks some. In the table there are around 35,000 clones, around four fifths of which are singletons. This TCR was recovered from a human donor with narcolepsy. The rearrangement joins TRBV19 to TRBJ2-1; the D gene is possibly TRBD1 (5 bases). The source material was CD45RA- memory CD4+ T cells from PBMCs. The CDR3, as DNA: TGTGCCAGAGCCAGGGCCCGCTACAATGAGCAGTTCTTC. It encodes CARARARYNEQFF. The full variable domain, its missing parts supplied by reference TRBV19 and TRBJ2-1, is DGGITQSPKYLFRKEGQNVTLSCEQNLNHDAMYWYRQDPGQGLRLIYYSQIVNDFQKGDIAEGYSVSREKKESFPLTVTSAQKNPTAFYLCARARARYNEQFFGPGTRLTVL.